Listed below are T cell receptor beta chains from one sample, sequenced in a study of blood T cell repertoires in COVID-19. Profiling relied on immunoSEQ multiplex PCR, and the TCRdb table lists in-frame clones only, not all of them. The sample holds 60,000 or so clones; around three quarters are singletons and the top ten take 3.2%. Material: peripheral blood. These receptors were taken from a man aged 60 to 69 with acute or convalescent COVID-19. The CDR3 runs from the conserved cysteine through the conserved F or W. The order of the fields is clone size, V gene, J gene, D gene, CDR3 DNA, CDR3 protein. A D gene is named only where the DNA matches it firmly. The listing skips clone size in some rows; elsewhere it reads once, few, many or a size class.

NA	TRBV29-1	TRBJ1-2	TRBD1	TGCAGCGTTGAAGATCTACAGGGGGGTGACTATGGCTACACCTTC	CSVEDLQGGDYGYTF
NA	TRBV6-5	TRBJ1-1	NA	TGTGCCAGCAGTCCTCCGGGGGTGAACACTGAAGCTTTCTTT	CASSPPGVNTEAFF
NA	TRBV29-1	TRBJ1-2	NA	TGCAGCGTCCCACACCCCACTAACTATGGCTACACCTTC	CSVPHPTNYGYTF
NA	TRBV18	TRBJ2-5	TRBD1	TGTGCCAGCTCACCCCGACAGGGGGGAGAAGAGACCCAGTACTTC	CASSPRQGGEETQYF
NA	TRBV7-8	TRBJ2-1	TRBD1	TGTGCCAGCCTAACCACGCCCGCGGGACAGGGAGTTGGCAATGAGCAGTTCTTC	CASLTTPAGQGVGNEQFF
NA	TRBV18	TRBJ1-1	NA	TGTGCCAGCTCACCAAATCAAGGGAGGGTGAGAGCTTTCTTT	CASSPNQGRVRAFF
few	TRBV2	TRBJ1-6	NA	TGTGCCAGCAGTGATCCATTGAATTGGGCTAATTCACCCCTCCACTTT	CASSDPLNWANSPLHF
NA	TRBV29-1	TRBJ1-2	TRBD1	TGCAGCGTCCGGACAGGGGGGAACTATGGCTACACCTTC	CSVRTGGNYGYTF
few	TRBV7-9	TRBJ1-5	NA	TGTGCCAGCAGCCCGGACGGGGATCAGCCCCAGCATTTT	CASSPDGDQPQHF
once	TRBV5-1	TRBJ2-3	NA	TGCGCCAGCAGCTTAAACAGGGGCGGGGGCACAGATACGCAGTATTTT	CASSLNRGGGTDTQYF
NA	TRBV5-1	TRBJ1-1	NA	TGCGCCAGCAGCTTGGCGGGGGATGGCACTGAAGCTTTCTTT	CASSLAGDGTEAFF
NA	TRBV6-6	TRBJ1-5	NA	TGTGCCAGCAGTTACTCGGCAGGGATTGGGGATCAGCCCCAGCATTTT	CASSYSAGIGDQPQHF
few	TRBV11-2	TRBJ2-7	TRBD2	TGTGCCAGCAGCTTCGGGGGGACCTACGAGCAGTACTTC	CASSFGGTYEQYF
NA	TRBV7-6	TRBJ2-2	TRBD2	TGTGCCAGCAGCTCCCAACTAGCGGGGGGGCCCGGGGAGCTGTTTTTT	CASSSQLAGGPGELFF
NA	TRBV5-1	TRBJ1-3	TRBD1	TGCGCCAGCAGCTCGGACAGGGGGCACGGCACCATATATTTT	CASSSDRGHGTIYF
NA	TRBV7-9	TRBJ1-3	NA	TGTGCCAGCAGCTTTGCCCTTGTTAATAGTCATATTCGTGGAAACACCATATATTTT	CASSFALVNSHIRGNTIYF
NA	TRBV5-1	TRBJ2-7	NA	TGCGCCAGCAGCTTGGGGCGGGAAGGAGACGAGCAGTACTTC	CASSLGREGDEQYF
once	TRBV29-1	TRBJ1-2	NA	TGCAGCGTTGAGGAGGCAGGCCAGGTCGGCTACACCTTC	CSVEEAGQVGYTF
NA	TRBV7-9	TRBJ2-1	NA	TGTGCCAGCAGCCCGCGATTAGGGGGATCCTACAATGAGCAGTTCTTC	CASSPRLGGSYNEQFF
NA	TRBV28	TRBJ1-2	NA	TGTGCCAGCAGTACCCACGGGATTAACTATGGCTACACCTTC	CASSTHGINYGYTF
NA	TRBV29-1	TRBJ1-1	NA	TGCAGCGGCCGGACAGACATGAACACTGAAGCTTTCTTT	CSGRTDMNTEAFF
NA	TRBV4-2	TRBJ2-1	NA	TGTGCCAGCAGCCAATTTTGGGGGGTCAGCTCCTACAATGAGCAGTTCTTC	CASSQFWGVSSYNEQFF
NA	TRBV4-1	TRBJ1-1	TRBD1	TGCGCCAGCAGCCGGGACGGGACAGTGAACACTGAAGCTTTCTTT	CASSRDGTVNTEAFF
NA	TRBV14	TRBJ1-2	TRBD1	TGTGCCAGCAGCCAAGACCGGACAGGGATGATCTATGGCTACACCTTC	CASSQDRTGMIYGYTF
once	TRBV7-8	TRBJ1-5	NA	TGTGCCAGCAGCTTAATCCCCGGCAATCAGCCCCAGCATTTT	CASSLIPGNQPQHF
NA	TRBV27	TRBJ2-5	NA	TGTGCCAGCAGGCAGCCGGGCCTAAGGGGGGAGACCCAGTACTTC	CASRQPGLRGETQYF
NA	TRBV27	TRBJ2-1	NA	TGTGCCAGCAGTTTATACAGGGAAGCTAATGAGCAGTTCTTC	CASSLYREANEQFF
NA	TRBV5-5	TRBJ1-2	TRBD1	TGTGCCAGCAGCTATGGACAGGGGGACTATGGCTACACCTTC	CASSYGQGDYGYTF
NA	TRBV5-4	TRBJ1-1	NA	TGTGCCAGCAGCCTAGGAGATATGAACACTGAAGCTTTCTTT	CASSLGDMNTEAFF
NA	TRBV27	TRBJ1-1	TRBD1	TGTGCCAGCAGTCGAGGGGGCCCTCTTACTGAAGCTTTCTTT	CASSRGGPLTEAFF
NA	TRBV29-1	TRBJ1-2	NA	TGCAGCGTTGACAGGGCGAGACATGGCTACACCTTC	CSVDRARHGYTF
NA	TRBV7-3	TRBJ2-3	TRBD1	TGTGCCAGCAGCCCACAGGGGGTAGGGGGAGATACGCAGTATTTT	CASSPQGVGGDTQYF
NA	TRBV28	TRBJ1-5	NA	TGTGCCAGCAGTTTATCTGGTAGCTCCGGTCAGCCCCAGCATTTT	CASSLSGSSGQPQHF
NA	TRBV29-1	TRBJ1-3	TRBD1	TGCAGCGTCAAAGACAGGGAAAGTGGAAACACCATATATTTT	CSVKDRESGNTIYF
NA	TRBV24-1	TRBJ1-5	NA	TGTGCCACCAGTGATTCGGCTTCCGGGACAACTAATCAGCTCCAGCATTTT	CATSDSASGTTNQLQHF
NA	TRBV7-3	TRBJ2-5	TRBD2	TGTGCCAGCAGCCCCGGGACTAGCCCCCAAGAGACCCAGTACTTC	CASSPGTSPQETQYF
NA	TRBV5-1	TRBJ1-1	NA	TGCGCCAGCAGCACTATCGCCAGTGGGGGGGACACTGAAGCTTTCTTT	CASSTIASGGDTEAFF
NA	TRBV12-5	TRBJ1-1	NA	TGTGCTAGTGGTTCGGCCGGGACACCGGGTACTGAAGCTTTCTTT	CASGSAGTPGTEAFF
NA	TRBV24-1	TRBJ2-5	NA	TGTGCCACCAGTGATGGGAGTACGGAGACCCAGTACTTC	CATSDGSTETQYF
NA	TRBV11-2	TRBJ2-5	NA	TGTGCCAGCAGCTTAGTACCAGGTCAAGAGACCCAGTACTTC	CASSLVPGQETQYF
once	TRBV2	TRBJ2-1	NA	TGTGCCAGCCGCCAAAGAGACATTTACAATGAGCAGTTCTTC	CASRQRDIYNEQFF
NA	TRBV12-5	TRBJ1-1	NA	TGTGCTAGTGGTTTTGAAGAGGACACTGAAGCTTTCTTT	CASGFEEDTEAFF
NA	TRBV7-2	TRBJ2-2	TRBD1	TGTGCCAGCAGCTCCGGGACAGTCACCGGGGAGCTGTTTTTT	CASSSGTVTGELFF
NA	TRBV28	TRBJ1-2	TRBD1	TGTGCCTCCAAATTCCCGGGACAGGGATTGGTAAAGGATGGCTACACCTTC	CASKFPGQGLVKDGYTF
NA	TRBV5-6	TRBJ1-2	NA	TGTGCCAGCAGCTCAGGGGTTTTCTACACCTTC	CASSSGVFYTF
NA	TRBV29-1	TRBJ2-5	TRBD2	TGCAGCGTGTGGACTAGCGGCTTTGGGGCCCAGTACTTC	CSVWTSGFGAQYF
NA	TRBV11-2	TRBJ2-7	TRBD1	TGTGCCAGCAGCTCACCCCCAGGGGGATCCTCCATAAACGAGCAGTACTTC	CASSSPPGGSSINEQYF
NA	TRBV2	TRBJ2-7	NA	TGTGCCAGCTCCGGGGTAGGCTCCTACGAGCAGTACTTC	CASSGVGSYEQYF
NA	TRBV19	TRBJ1-2	NA	TGTGCCAGTAGCGGGACACTCGGACCCTATGGCTACACCTTC	CASSGTLGPYGYTF
NA	TRBV4-1	TRBJ2-1	TRBD2	TGCGCCAGCAGACCGACTAGCGGGGGGCGATTACGGAGCTCCTACAATGAGCAGTTCTTC	CASRPTSGGRLRSSYNEQFF
once	TRBV27	TRBJ2-7	NA	TGTGCCAGCAGTTTAAGGGGTCTTGAGCCCTACGAGCAGTACTTC	CASSLRGLEPYEQYF
few	TRBV19	TRBJ1-5	NA	TGTGCCAGTAGCCCAACAGGGACATTAGGCAATCAGCCCCAGCATTTT	CASSPTGTLGNQPQHF
NA	TRBV7-2	TRBJ1-5	TRBD1	TGTGCCAGCAGCTCCAGGGGGTTTGGCAATCAGCCCCAGCATTTT	CASSSRGFGNQPQHF